The clone carrying this T cell receptor (beta chain) was picked up a small number of times. Repertoires were generated with immunoSEQ multiplex PCR, while TCRdb's copy carries only in-frame clones and drops some. The repertoire consists of around 100,000 clones, with around four fifths occurring once and the leading ten covering under 0.85%. This entry is derived from a study of blood T cell repertoires in COVID-19. Per the germline V gene, CDR1 is WSHSY and CDR2 is SAAADI. The CDR3 totals 19 residues. With V trimmed by 3 bases and J by 0 bases, 4 bases remained unmatched. This TCR came from an older woman with acute or convalescent COVID-19. The V gene is TRBV10-2, the J gene TRBJ2-6; the match to TRBD2 covers 14 bases. Sequenced: peripheral blood. This CDR3 is CASSEGLAGGTSGANVLTF. Here the CDR3 DNA reads TGCGCCAGCAGTGAAGGACTAGCGGGAGGAACCTCTGGGGCCAACGTCCTGACTTTC.